This T cell receptor (beta chain) was identified during a study of cytomegalovirus exposure and HLA in healthy donors. Repertoires were generated with immunoSEQ multiplex PCR, while TCRdb's copy carries only in-frame clones and drops some. The sample carries about 170,000 clones, 85% to 90% recorded once. Findings and caveats of the study: In vitro work confirmed that a few CMV-associated chains recognize CMV antigens. Some TCR beta chains (more than 150 of them) were listed as cytomegalovirus-associated. Rare TCR sequences dominated, though some public TCRs recurred in many donors. The finding came from a later analysis; first-cohort TCR clusters tended to co-occur in the 130 or so validation repertoires.

Germline loops: CDR1 KGHSH, CDR2 LQKENI. V lost 1 base, J lost 3 bases, and 7 bases stayed unmatched. CDR3 size: 16 residues. Concerning this clone: The antigen is undetermined.

This clonotype was obtained from a woman in her thirties in good health and CMV-seronegative. The genes are TRBV18 and TRBJ2-3, with 7 bases identical to TRBD1. What was sequenced was PBMCs. CDR3 in amino acids: CASSPRSTGATDTQYF. The CDR3 DNA reads as TGTGCCAGCTCACCACGGAGCACAGGGGCAACAGATACGCAGTATTTT.